The clone carrying this T cell receptor (beta chain) was counted a single time. Its antigen is not identified. Cultured CD4+ T-cell DNA underwent Oncomine TCR Beta short-read sequencing. One entry per CDR3 protein results from TCRdb running MiXCR on the PCR reads. The data contain about 20,000 distinct CDR3 sequences, just over 55% of them singletons. The source of the sample is a study of vaccination and CD4 T cells after COVID-19. Study-level information: The convalescent group had six males, four females, seven Caucasians, two Asians, one multiracial.

The CDR3 runs to 15 residues. Germline V gives CDR1 LNHDA, CDR2 SQIVND (reference sequence). Trimming pared 5 bases from V and 0 bases from J, leaving 11 bases between. Findings and limits, study-wide: Spike mono-reactivity marked 304 of 307 vaccine-specific clones in convalescent patients. Rising from around 19 to 38, the median of SARS-CoV-2-reactive clonotypes did not change significantly.

Treatment denoted: approximately nine-day PBMC culture with coronavirus spike peptide pools or control peptides (ViraFEST assay). This TCR was recovered from a human donor who had recovered from COVID-19. Sample: CD4+ T cells from blood, cultured in vitro. The gene calls are TRBV19 and TRBJ1-5, with D unclear. CDR3 in amino acids: CASSPKGRSNQPQHF. The CDR3 DNA is TGTGCCAGTAGTCCGAAAGGGCGTAGCAATCAGCCCCAGCATTTT.